The 25 T cell receptor beta chains listed next were all sequenced from one sample in a study of CD8 T cells in ankylosing spondylitis. No antigen has been assigned to these receptors. Points from the study as a whole: Among TCR beta sequences, a motif of several highly homologous variants appeared characteristic of ankylosing spondylitis blood.

One entry per CDR3 protein, called by TCRdb with MiXCR from the 5' RACE reads. The sample has 450,000 or so distinct CDR3 sequences, roughly 27% seen once; the top ten hold roughly 0.8%. Specimen: blood, either unsorted or a sorted T cell fraction (not recorded which). The receptors shown here come from a male donor with ankylosing spondylitis.

The gene calls are TRBV5-1 and TRBJ2-5, with 7 bases aligning to TRBD1. The CDR3 covers 14 residues. CDR1 is SGHRS, CDR2 YFSETQ, per germline. V lost 4 bases and J lost 5; bases outside the gene matches: 8. CDR3 nucleotides: TGCGCCAGCAGCGGGGGACAGTATCGGGAGACCCAGTACTTC. Translating it yields CASSGGQYRETQYF.

This clonotype was observed a handful of times. The chain combines TRBV20-1 with TRBJ2-2; a possible D gene is TRBD2 (5 bases). The CDR3 length is 13 residues. V dropped 5 bases and J dropped 7 bases, with 14 bases sitting between them. The germline V gene encodes CDR1 DFQATT and CDR2 SNEGSKA (reference sequence). CDR3 sequence reads: CSAGGLPGGELFF. In DNA, the CDR3 is TGCAGTGCTGGCGGACTTCCTGGCGGGGAGCTGTTTTTT.

This clonotype has only a few counts. This sequence joins TRBV12-3 or TRBV12-4 and TRBJ2-3, with TRBD1 identical over 7 bases. The CDR3 loop spans 13 amino acids. V trimming: 7 bases; J trimming: 6 bases; junction bases outside the gene matches: 7. The CDR3 here is CASKRTGQDTQYF. Written as DNA, the CDR3 is TGTGCCAGCAAAAGGACAGGCCAGGATACGCAGTATTTT.

This clonotype was observed a handful of times. The chain has TRBV14 and TRBJ1-1; 7 positions agree with TRBD1. The CDR3 runs 14 residues. With 6 bases clipped from V and 5 bases from J, the junction kept 9 bases outside the gene matches. Germline CDR1 SGHDN, CDR2 FVKESK. The CDR3 is CASRVQGLDTEAFF. CDR3 nucleotides: TGTGCCAGCAGGGTACAGGGGTTAGATACTGAAGCTTTCTTT.

The rearrangement links TRBV9 to TRBJ1-6; 7 nucleotides match TRBD1. The germline V gene encodes CDR1 SGDLS and CDR2 YYNGEE. The CDR3 is 15 residues long. The V gene end was trimmed by 0 bases and the J gene end by 9 bases; junction bases not matched to a gene: 6. Written as DNA, the CDR3 is TGTGCCAGCAGCGTAGCTTTGACAGGGACTTCACCCCTCCACTTT. As protein: CASSVALTGTSPLHF.

The V gene is TRBV10-2, the J gene TRBJ2-5; TRBD2 matches at 7 bases. The V segment lost 0 bases and the J segment 1 base; nucleotides outside the gene matches: 8. The length of the CDR3 is 17 residues. Germline CDR1 WSHSY, CDR2 SAAADI. CDR3 sequence: CASSESRASGLQETQYF. In DNA, the CDR3 is TGCGCCAGCAGTGAGTCGAGGGCTAGCGGACTCCAAGAGACCCAGTACTTC.

The chain recombines TRBV12-3 or TRBV12-4 with TRBJ1-2; D is uncertain. V was cut by 6 bases and J by 1 base, with 12 bases left in between. This CDR3 contains 14 residues. DNA of the CDR3: TGTGCCAGCAGCCCTTCGACGAGTAACTATGGCTACACCTTC. It codes for CASSPSTSNYGYTF.

V usage is TRBV5-1 and J usage is TRBJ2-2; the D gene is possibly TRBD1 (7 bases). V shed 4 bases and J shed 0 bases, with 13 bases lying between them. The CDR3 totals 16 residues. Germline V lookup: CDR1 SGHRS, CDR2 YFSETQ. The CDR3 coding sequence is TGCGCCAGCAGCCGAACAGGGGACTCGAACACCGGGGAGCTGTTTTTT. Its protein is CASSRTGDSNTGELFF.

This clonotype has only a few counts. The chain recombines TRBV20-1 with TRBJ1-3; possible D gene TRBD1, 6 bases. CDR1 DFQATT and CDR2 SNEGSKA come from the germline V gene (reference sequence). V dropped 5 bases and J dropped 2 bases, with 16 bases sitting between them. The CDR3 spans 15 residues. The CDR3 sequence is CSALQGRGAGNTIYF. In DNA, the CDR3 is TGCAGTGCTTTACAGGGAAGGGGCGCTGGAAACACCATATATTTT.

The table lists this clonotype with a few counts. This chain uses TRBV20-1 with TRBJ1-1, with D unresolved. Germline CDR1 is DFQATT and CDR2 is SNEGSKA (reference sequence). This CDR3 is 11 amino acids long. V lost 4 bases and J lost 3, with 6 bases in between. CDR3 in amino acids: CSATTDTEAFF. CDR3 nucleotide sequence: TGCAGTGCTACAACCGACACTGAAGCTTTCTTT.

This clonotype was observed a single time. The rearrangement links TRBV10-1 to TRBJ2-1; D is unclear. The CDR3 consists of 15 residues. Per the germline V gene, CDR1 is WNHNN and CDR2 is SYGVQD (reference sequence). The V and J ends lost 3 bases and 3 bases respectively, with 12 bases between them. CDR3 amino acids: CASSDNLAVYNEQFF. The CDR3 region has the DNA TGCGCCAGCAGTGATAATTTGGCGGTCTACAATGAGCAGTTCTTC.

This clonotype was found once. V and J are TRBV12-1 and TRBJ1-4. TRBV12-1 is classified as a pseudogene. The CDR3 has 11 residues. This chain's CDR3 is CASSDDGKLFF. The CDR3, as DNA: TGTGCCAGCAGCGACGACGGGAAACTGTTTTTT.

The V and J genes are TRBV5-1 and TRBJ2-5, with D perhaps matching TRBD2 (6 bases). Between the trimmed V and J ends, which lost 1 base and 3 bases, there was a span of 10 bases. Germline CDR1 and CDR2: SGHRS and YFSETQ. This CDR3 spans 14 amino acids. The CDR3 nucleotides read TGCGCCAGCAGCTTGTTCCGACTAGAAGAGACCCAGTACTTC. This sequence encodes CASSLFRLEETQYF.

This clonotype appeared a few times. This chain uses TRBV7-9 with TRBJ1-2; D is perhaps TRBD1 (6 bases). Germline values: CDR1 SEHNR, CDR2 FQNEAQ (reference sequence). V dropped 2 bases and J dropped 5 bases, with 9 bases sitting between them. This CDR3 has 13 amino acids. Written as DNA, the CDR3 is TGTGCCAGCAGCTTACCAGGGGCATATGGCTACACCTTC. Its protein product is CASSLPGAYGYTF.

The V gene is TRBV2, the J gene TRBJ2-3; the D is unclear. Germline V gene data show CDR1 as SNHLY and CDR2 as FYNNEI. The CDR3 runs 13 residues. Trimming stripped 10 bases from V and 2 bases from J, with 13 bases between. The CDR3 protein is CAIQRPPTDTQYF. The CDR3, as DNA: TGTGCCATCCAGCGACCCCCCACAGATACGCAGTATTTT.

The V and J genes are TRBV5-6 and TRBJ1-5; no definite D call. This CDR3 spans 14 amino acids. From germline, CDR1 is SGHDT and CDR2 YYEEEE. V lost 8 bases and J 7 bases, leaving 19 bases between the germline ends. CDR3 region: CARSPGRVRQPQHF. The CDR3 DNA reads as TGTGCCAGGAGCCCCGGGCGCGTTCGGCAGCCCCAGCATTTT.

A few counts support this clonotype. V is TRBV6-5 and J is TRBJ2-3; D may be TRBD2 (6 bases). Trimming removed 0 bases from V and 3 bases from J, with 13 bases in between. This CDR3 comprises 16 residues. Per germline, CDR1 MNHEY and CDR2 SVGAGI. In DNA form, the CDR3 reads TGTGCCAGCAGTTACTCTGCCGTAGCGGCGACAGATACGCAGTATTTT. Translated: CASSYSAVAATDTQYF.

In its sample, this clonotype was seen a few times. V and J are TRBV19 and TRBJ1-3; D is ambiguous. The CDR3 is 13 amino acids. Trimming took 10 bases from V and 0 from J, leaving 10 bases between them. The germline V gene has CDR1 LNHDA and CDR2 SQIVND (reference sequence). CDR3 nucleotide sequence: TGTGCCATCGAACCGGGCTCTGGAAACACCATATATTTT. This gives the protein CAIEPGSGNTIYF.

This clonotype was found a few times. The chain combines TRBV6-5 with TRBJ2-3, with D maybe TRBD2 (5 bases). Trimming took off 5 bases at V and 2 bases at J, with 17 bases between the two ends. This CDR3 comprises 16 residues. Per germline, CDR1 MNHEY and CDR2 SVGAGI. Written as DNA, the CDR3 is TGTGCCAGCAGTACTCGAGGAGCGGAATTCACAGATACGCAGTATTTT. Amino acid sequence: CASSTRGAEFTDTQYF.

This clonotype was counted a few times. The genes are TRBV10-3 and TRBJ2-2; the match to TRBD2 covers 11 bases. The V and J ends lost 8 bases and 4 bases, in that order; junction bases with no gene match: 9. Germline V lookup: CDR1 ENHRY, CDR2 SYGVKD. The CDR3 has 16 amino acids. The CDR3 coding sequence is TGTGCCATCGGTGGGGCAACTAGCGGGAGCACCGGGGAGCTGTTTTTT. Its protein is CAIGGATSGSTGELFF.

The chain employs TRBV12-3 or TRBV12-4 and TRBJ1-1; D is unresolved. This CDR3 has 11 residues. Trimming took 3 bases from V and 12 from J, leaving 11 bases between them. The CDR3 loop is CASSFLNDPFF. The CDR3 DNA sequence: TGTGCCAGCAGTTTTCTAAATGATCCTTTCTTT.

The V gene is TRBV28, the J gene TRBJ2-5; D not certain. Germline V lookup: CDR1 MDHEN, CDR2 SYDVKM. The CDR3 runs 14 residues. Trimming shortened V by 4 bases and J by 2 bases, and 11 bases separated the two germline ends. The DNA for the CDR3 is TGTGCCAGCAGTTCCTCCCGGCAGCAAGAGACCCAGTACTTC. Translated: CASSSSRQQETQYF.

This clonotype was seen a few times. In DNA, the CDR3 is TGTGCCAGCAGCGCCTTGATCCGCACAGATACGCAGTATTTT. Encoded protein: CASSALIRTDTQYF. The chain employs TRBV11-2 and TRBJ2-3; D is unresolved. From germline, CDR1 is SGHAT and CDR2 FQNNGV. The CDR3 runs 14 residues. Trimming left V 5 bases short and J 1 base short, with 10 bases between.

The rearrangement uses TRBV7-9 and TRBJ1-1; weak D call: TRBD1 (5 bases). The germline V gene encodes CDR1 SEHNR and CDR2 FQNEAQ (reference sequence). V was cut by 8 bases and J by 4 bases, with 17 bases left in between. The CDR3 contains 14 residues. The CDR3 spells CASWSGTGLTEAFF. CDR3 nucleotide sequence: TGTGCCAGCTGGTCCGGGACCGGGCTCACTGAAGCTTTCTTT.

The chain carries TRBV12-3 or TRBV12-4 and TRBJ2-7, with 12 bases fitting TRBD1. The junction had 10 bases not matched to a gene; V was cut back by 3 bases and J by 10 bases. This CDR3 is 15 amino acids long. CDR3 sequence reads: CASSFGGTGGAGQYF. In nucleotides, the CDR3 is TGTGCCAGCAGTTTTGGGGGGACAGGGGGCGCAGGTCAGTACTTC.